The text below deals with one TCR beta chain. Its specificity is not known. This specimen comes from a study of cytomegalovirus exposure and HLA in healthy donors. Study results and limitations: In a later analysis, TCR beta V- and J-gene trimming was associated with a missense DCLRE1C variant.

Both 60 Vbeta primers and 13 Jbeta primers went into the PCR. The repertoire was sequenced with immunoSEQ multiplex PCR; TCRdb's copy has only in-frame clones and lacks some. The sample holds about 120,000 clones, about 76% seen once. CDR1 and CDR2 from the germline V gene are KGHSH and LQKENI. The CDR3 sequence is 15 residues long. Trimming pared 5 bases from V and 2 bases from J, leaving 10 bases between. The genes are TRBV18 and TRBJ2-6, with D uncertain. The TCR sequence derives from a woman aged 40 to 50 in good health and CMV-seronegative. Sequencing input: PBMCs. The DNA of the CDR3 is TGTGCCAGCTCAGTGGCAGGTACTGGGGCCAACGTCCTGACTTTC. Protein: CASSVAGTGANVLTF.